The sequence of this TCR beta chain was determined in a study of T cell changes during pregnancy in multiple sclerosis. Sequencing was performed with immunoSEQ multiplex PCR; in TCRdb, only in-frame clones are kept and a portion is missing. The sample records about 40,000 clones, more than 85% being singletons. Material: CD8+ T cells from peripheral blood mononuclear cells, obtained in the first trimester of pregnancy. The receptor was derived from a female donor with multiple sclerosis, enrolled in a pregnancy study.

The CDR3 loop is CASTHGDSLSYGYTF. The CDR3 nucleotides are TGTGCCAGCACCCACGGGGACAGCCTTTCCTATGGCTACACCTTC. The genes are TRBV6-5 and TRBJ1-2; 7 bases agree with TRBD1. CDR3 length: 15 residues. V lost 7 bases and J lost 4; bases outside the gene matches: 12. Germline-derived CDR1 and CDR2 are MNHEY and SVGAGI.